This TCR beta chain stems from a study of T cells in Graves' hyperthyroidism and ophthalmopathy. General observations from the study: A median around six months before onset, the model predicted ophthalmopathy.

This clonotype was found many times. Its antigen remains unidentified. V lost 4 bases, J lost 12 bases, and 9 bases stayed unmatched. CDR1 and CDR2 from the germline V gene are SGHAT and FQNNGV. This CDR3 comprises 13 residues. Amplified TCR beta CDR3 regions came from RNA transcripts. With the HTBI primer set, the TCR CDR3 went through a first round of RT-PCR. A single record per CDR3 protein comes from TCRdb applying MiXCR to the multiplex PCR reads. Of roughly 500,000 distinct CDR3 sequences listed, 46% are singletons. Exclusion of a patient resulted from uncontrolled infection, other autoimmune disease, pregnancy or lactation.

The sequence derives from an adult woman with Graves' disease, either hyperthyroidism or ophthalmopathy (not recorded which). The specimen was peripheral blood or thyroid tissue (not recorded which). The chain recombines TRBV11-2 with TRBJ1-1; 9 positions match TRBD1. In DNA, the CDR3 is TGTGCCAGCAGCTCCACCGGGACAGGGAATACTTTCTTT. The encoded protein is CASSSTGTGNTFF.